This record covers a single TCR beta chain. This sample stems from a study of blood T cell repertoires in COVID-19. Background on the study: Sites across the United States, Italy and Spain contributed samples from acute and convalescent COVID-19. T cells, B-cell-depleted T cells, or PBMCs provided the cDNA or gDNA that served as material.

Original data processing: Reference gene primers were amplified, and this amplification served to estimate nucleated cell counts. The method was immunoSEQ multiplex PCR; TCRdb's version includes in-frame clones alone and lacks a portion of them. V, J and clone size are taken as reported in that table, and D and trimming were inferred from the DNA itself. The sample lists just under 150,000 clones; around 87% were seen once. This CDR3 has 14 residues. The germline V gene encodes CDR1 PRHDT and CDR2 FYEKMQ (reference sequence). The V end was cut by 6 bases, the J end by 4 bases, with 16 bases between. This chain joins TRBV13 and TRBJ2-7; possibly TRBD2 for D (6 bases). The origin of this receptor is a middle-aged man who had recovered from COVID-19. Sequencing used peripheral blood. In nucleotides, the CDR3 is TGTGCCAGCAGTCAGACGTTGCGGGGTTACGAGCAGTACTTC. It specifies CASSQTLRGYEQYF.